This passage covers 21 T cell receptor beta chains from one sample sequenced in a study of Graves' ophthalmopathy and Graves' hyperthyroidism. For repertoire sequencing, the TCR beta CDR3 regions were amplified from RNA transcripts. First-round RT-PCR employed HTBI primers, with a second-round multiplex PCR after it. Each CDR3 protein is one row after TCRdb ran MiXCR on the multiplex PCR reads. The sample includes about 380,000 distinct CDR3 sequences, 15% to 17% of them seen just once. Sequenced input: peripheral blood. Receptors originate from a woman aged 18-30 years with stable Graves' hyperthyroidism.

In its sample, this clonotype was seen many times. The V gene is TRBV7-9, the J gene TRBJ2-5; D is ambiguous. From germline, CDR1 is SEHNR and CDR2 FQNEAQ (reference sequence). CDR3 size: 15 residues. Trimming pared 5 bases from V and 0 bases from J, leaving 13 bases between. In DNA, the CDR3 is TGTGCCAGCAGCCTCTTAAATTGGTACCAAGAGACCCAGTACTTC. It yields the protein CASSLLNWYQETQYF.

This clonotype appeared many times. For the CDR3, the DNA is TGCGCCAGCAGCTTGAACCCAGCATCGGCTGGCTACACCTTC. Its translation is CASSLNPASAGYTF. The chain uses TRBV5-1 and TRBJ1-2; D remains unclear. Per germline, CDR1 SGHRS and CDR2 YFSETQ. Trimming removed 1 base from V and 7 bases from J, with 14 bases in between. The CDR3 spans 14 residues.

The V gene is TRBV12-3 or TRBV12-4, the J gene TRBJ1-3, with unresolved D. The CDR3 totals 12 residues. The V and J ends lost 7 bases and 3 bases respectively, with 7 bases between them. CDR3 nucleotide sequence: TGTGCCAGCATACCTAATGGAAACACCATATATTTT. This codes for CASIPNGNTIYF.

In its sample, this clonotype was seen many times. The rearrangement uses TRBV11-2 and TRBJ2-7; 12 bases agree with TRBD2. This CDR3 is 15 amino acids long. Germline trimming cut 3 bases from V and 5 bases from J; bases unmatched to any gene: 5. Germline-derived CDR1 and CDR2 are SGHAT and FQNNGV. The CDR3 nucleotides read TGTGCCAGCAGCTTCCCTAGCGGGGGGGCCGACGAGCAGTACTTC. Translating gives CASSFPSGGADEQYF.

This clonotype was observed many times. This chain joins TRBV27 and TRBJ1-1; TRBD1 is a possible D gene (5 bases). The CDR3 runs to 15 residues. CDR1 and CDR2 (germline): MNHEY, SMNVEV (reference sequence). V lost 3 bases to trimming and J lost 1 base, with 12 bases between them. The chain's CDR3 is CASSFGARWNTEAFF. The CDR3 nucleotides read TGTGCCAGCAGTTTTGGGGCGAGGTGGAACACTGAAGCTTTCTTT.

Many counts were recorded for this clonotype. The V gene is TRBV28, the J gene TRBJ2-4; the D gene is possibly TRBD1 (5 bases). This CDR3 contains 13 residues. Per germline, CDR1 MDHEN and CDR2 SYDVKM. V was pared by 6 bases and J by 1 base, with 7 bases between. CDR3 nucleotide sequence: TGTGCCAGCAGCCCAGGGGCCAAAAACATTCAGTACTTC. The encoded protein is CASSPGAKNIQYF.

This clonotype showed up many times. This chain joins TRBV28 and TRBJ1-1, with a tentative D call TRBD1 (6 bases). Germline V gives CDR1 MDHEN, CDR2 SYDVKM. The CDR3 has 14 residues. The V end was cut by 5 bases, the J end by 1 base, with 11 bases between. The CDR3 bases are TGTGCCAGCAGTCCTGACAGGAGGAACACTGAAGCTTTCTTT. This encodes CASSPDRRNTEAFF.

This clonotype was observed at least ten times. The CDR3, as DNA: TGTGCCAGCTCCCGGGACAGAGCTTCGACTGAAGCTTTCTTT. Its protein is CASSRDRASTEAFF. The genes are TRBV6-5 and TRBJ1-1; 7 nucleotides match TRBD1. The V and J ends lost 8 bases and 5 bases, in that order; junction bases with no gene match: 11. The CDR3 spans 14 residues. Per the germline V gene, CDR1 is MNHEY and CDR2 is SVGAGI.

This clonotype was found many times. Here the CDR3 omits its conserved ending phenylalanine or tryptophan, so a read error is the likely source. As DNA, the CDR3 is TGTGCCACCAGCAGGAGGAGGGAGGGTTCCTACGAGCAGTACTCC. It translates to CATSRRREGSYEQYS. The chain links TRBV15 to TRBJ2-7, with 7 bases that match TRBD2. V shed 3 bases and J 1 base; nucleotides not matched to a gene: 6. Germline values: CDR1 LNHNV, CDR2 YYDKDF (reference sequence). This CDR3 spans 15 amino acids.

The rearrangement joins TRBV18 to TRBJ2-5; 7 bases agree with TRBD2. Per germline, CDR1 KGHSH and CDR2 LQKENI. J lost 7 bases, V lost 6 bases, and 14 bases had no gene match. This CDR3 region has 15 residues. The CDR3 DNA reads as TGTGCCAGCTCCCAGGGAAGCGGGACGAGAGGGACCCAGTACTTC. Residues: CASSQGSGTRGTQYF.

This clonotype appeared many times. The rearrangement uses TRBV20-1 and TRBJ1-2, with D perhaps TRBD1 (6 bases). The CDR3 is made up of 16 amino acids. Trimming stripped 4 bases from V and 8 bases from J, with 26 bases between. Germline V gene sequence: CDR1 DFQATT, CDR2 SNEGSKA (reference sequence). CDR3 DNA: TGCAGTGCTACCCCTGACAGGTGGGAAGCAGTATCAGGCTACACCTTC. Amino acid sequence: CSATPDRWEAVSGYTF.

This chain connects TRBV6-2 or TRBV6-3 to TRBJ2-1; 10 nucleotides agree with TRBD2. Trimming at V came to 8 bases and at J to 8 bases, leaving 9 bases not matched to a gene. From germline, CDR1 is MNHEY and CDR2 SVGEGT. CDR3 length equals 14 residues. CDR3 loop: CASHSGGAGDEQFF. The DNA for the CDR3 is TGTGCCAGCCACAGCGGGGGGGCGGGCGATGAGCAGTTCTTC.

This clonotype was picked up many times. Here the CDR3 DNA reads TGTGCCAGCAGGCTGGCGTCCAGTGGGGGCTCGGCCCAGTACTTC. Its translation is CASRLASSGGSAQYF. The chain has TRBV12-3 or TRBV12-4 and TRBJ2-5, with D perhaps TRBD1 (6 bases). This CDR3 comprises 15 residues. Trimming took off 6 bases at V and 9 bases at J, with 23 bases between the two ends.

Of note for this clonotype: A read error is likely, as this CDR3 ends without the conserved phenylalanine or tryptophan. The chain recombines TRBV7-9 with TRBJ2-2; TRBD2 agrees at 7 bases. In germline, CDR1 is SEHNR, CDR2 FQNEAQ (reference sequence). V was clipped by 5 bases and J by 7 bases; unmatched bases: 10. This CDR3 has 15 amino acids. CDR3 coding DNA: TGTGCCAGCAGCCCCGGGACTACTTGGGGCGGGGAGCTGTTTGTT. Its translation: CASSPGTTWGGELFV.

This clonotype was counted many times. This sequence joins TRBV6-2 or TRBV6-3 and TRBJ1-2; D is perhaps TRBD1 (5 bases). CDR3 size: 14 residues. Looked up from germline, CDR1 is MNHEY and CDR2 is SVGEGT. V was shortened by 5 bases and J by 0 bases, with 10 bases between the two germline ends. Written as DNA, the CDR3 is TGTGCCAGCAGTCCCGGGGGGACTAACTATGGCTACACCTTC. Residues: CASSPGGTNYGYTF.

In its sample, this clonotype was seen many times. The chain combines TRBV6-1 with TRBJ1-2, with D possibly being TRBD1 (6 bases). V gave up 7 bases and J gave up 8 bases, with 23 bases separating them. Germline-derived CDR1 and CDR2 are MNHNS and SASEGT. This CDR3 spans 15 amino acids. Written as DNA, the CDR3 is TGTGCCAGCAAAAAGGGGGGGGCCCAATATGAGGGCTACACCTTC. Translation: CASKKGGAQYEGYTF.

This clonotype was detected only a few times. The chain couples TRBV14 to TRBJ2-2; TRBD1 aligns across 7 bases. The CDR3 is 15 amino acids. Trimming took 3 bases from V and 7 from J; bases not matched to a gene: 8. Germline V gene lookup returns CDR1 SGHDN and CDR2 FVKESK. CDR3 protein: CASSHAGQAGGELFF. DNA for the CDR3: TGTGCCAGCAGCCACGCCGGACAGGCAGGCGGGGAGCTGTTTTTT.

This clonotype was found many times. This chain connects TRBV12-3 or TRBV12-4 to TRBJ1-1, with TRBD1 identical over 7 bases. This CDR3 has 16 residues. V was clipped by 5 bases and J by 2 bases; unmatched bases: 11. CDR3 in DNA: TGTGCCAGCAGTCTTAGGGCCGGGACAGCCAACACTGAAGCTTTCTTT. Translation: CASSLRAGTANTEAFF.

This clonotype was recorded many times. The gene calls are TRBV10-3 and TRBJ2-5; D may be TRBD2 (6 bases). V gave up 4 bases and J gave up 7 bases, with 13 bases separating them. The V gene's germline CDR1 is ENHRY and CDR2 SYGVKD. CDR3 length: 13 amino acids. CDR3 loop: CAISAGGVGTQYF. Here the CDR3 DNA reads TGTGCCATCAGTGCCGGCGGGGTCGGGACCCAGTACTTC.

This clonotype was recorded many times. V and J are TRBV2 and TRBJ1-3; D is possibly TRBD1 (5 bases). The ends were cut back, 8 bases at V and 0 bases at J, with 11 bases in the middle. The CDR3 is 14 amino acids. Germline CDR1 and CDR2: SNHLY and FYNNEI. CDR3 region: CASLYDSSGNTIYF. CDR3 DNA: TGTGCCAGCTTGTACGACAGCTCTGGAAACACCATATATTTT.

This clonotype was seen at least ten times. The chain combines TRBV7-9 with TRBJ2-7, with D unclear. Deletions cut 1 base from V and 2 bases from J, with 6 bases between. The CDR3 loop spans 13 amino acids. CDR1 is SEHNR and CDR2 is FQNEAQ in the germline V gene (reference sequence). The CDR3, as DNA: TGTGCCAGCAGCTTAGGGTCCCCCTACGAGCAGTACTTC. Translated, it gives CASSLGSPYEQYF. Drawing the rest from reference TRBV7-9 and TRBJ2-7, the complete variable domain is DTGVSQNPRHKITKRGQNVTFRCDPISEHNRLYWYRQTLGQGPEFLTYFQNEAQLEKSRLLSDRFSAERPKGSFSTLEIQRTEQGDSAMYLCASSLGSPYEQYFGPGTRLTVT.